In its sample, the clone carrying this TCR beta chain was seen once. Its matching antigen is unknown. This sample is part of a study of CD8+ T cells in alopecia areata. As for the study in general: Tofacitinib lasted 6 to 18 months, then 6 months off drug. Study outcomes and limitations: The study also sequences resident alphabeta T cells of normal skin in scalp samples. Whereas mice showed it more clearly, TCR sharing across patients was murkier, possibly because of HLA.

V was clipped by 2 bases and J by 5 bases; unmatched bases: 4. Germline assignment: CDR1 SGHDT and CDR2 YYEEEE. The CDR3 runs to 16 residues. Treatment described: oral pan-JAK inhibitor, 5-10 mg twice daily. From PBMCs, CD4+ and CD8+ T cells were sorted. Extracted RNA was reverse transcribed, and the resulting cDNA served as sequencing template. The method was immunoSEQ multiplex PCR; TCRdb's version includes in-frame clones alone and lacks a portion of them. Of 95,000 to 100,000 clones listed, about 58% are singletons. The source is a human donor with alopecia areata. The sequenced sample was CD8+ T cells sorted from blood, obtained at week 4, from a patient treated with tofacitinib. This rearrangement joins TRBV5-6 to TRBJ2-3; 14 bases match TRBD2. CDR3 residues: CASSFQTSGREDTQYF. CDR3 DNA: TGTGCCAGCAGCTTTCAGACTAGCGGGAGGGAAGATACGCAGTATTTT.